The T cell receptor beta chain described here comes from a study of OX40 agonist ivuxolimab in advanced cancers. Using immunoSEQ multiplex PCR, the repertoire was profiled, and TCRdb retains in-frame clones only, with some absent. The sample lists tens of thousands of clones, 70% to 90% seen once, with under 3% in the top ten. Germline trimming cut 0 bases from V and 5 bases from J; bases unmatched to any gene: 2. The CDR3 is 15 residues long. Germline V CDR1 and CDR2: SGHAT, FQDESV (reference sequence). The chain has TRBV11-1 and TRBJ2-1; 9 bases align to TRBD1. The sequencing used CD4+ or CD8+ T cells sorted from blood, collected in a trial of the OX40 agonist ivuxolimab. This receptor was obtained from an adult with an advanced solid tumor such as melanoma, head and neck, liver or kidney cancer. CDR3 bases: TGTGCCAGCAGCTTAGCGGGGACAGGGAACAATGAGCAGTTCTTC. This codes for CASSLAGTGNNEQFF.